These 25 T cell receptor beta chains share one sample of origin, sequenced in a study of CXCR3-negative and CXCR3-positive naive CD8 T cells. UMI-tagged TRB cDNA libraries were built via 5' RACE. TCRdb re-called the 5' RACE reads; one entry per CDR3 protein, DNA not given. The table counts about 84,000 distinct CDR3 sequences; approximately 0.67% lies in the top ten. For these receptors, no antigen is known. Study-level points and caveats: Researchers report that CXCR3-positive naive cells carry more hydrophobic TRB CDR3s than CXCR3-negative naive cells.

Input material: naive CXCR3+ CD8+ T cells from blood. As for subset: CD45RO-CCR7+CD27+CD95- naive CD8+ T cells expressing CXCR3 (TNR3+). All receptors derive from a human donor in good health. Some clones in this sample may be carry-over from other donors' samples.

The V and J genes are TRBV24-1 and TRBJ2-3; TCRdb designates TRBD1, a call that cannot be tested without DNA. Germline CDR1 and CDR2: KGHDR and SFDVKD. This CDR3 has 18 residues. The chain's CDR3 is CATSDSPPGGGSTDTQYF.

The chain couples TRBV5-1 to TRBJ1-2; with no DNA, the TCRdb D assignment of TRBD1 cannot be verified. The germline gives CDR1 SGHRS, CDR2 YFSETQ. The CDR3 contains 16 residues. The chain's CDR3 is CASSLAYGTEGYGYTF.

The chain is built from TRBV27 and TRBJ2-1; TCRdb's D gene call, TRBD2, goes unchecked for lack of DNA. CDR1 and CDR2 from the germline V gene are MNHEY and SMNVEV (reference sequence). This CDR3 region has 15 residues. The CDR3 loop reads CASSFKSGSFNEQFF.

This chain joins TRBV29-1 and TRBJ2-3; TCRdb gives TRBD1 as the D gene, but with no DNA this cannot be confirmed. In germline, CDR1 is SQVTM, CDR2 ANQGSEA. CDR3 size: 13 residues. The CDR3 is CSVGGSLEDTQYF.

This CDR3 is CASSKAQGYGGYYSGANVLTF. The chain employs TRBV21-1 and TRBJ2-6; TCRdb lists TRBD2, though no DNA is available to test this call. TRBV21-1 is designated a pseudogene. This CDR3 contains 21 residues.

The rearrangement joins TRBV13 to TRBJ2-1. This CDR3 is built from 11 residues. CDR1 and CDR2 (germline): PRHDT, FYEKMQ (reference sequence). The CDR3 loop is CASSLRAEQFF. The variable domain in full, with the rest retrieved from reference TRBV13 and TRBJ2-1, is AAGVIQSPRHLIKEKRETATLKCYPIPRHDTVYWYQQGPGQDPQFLISFYEKMQSDKGSIPDRFSAQQFSDYHSELNMSSLELGDSALYFCASSLRAEQFFGPGTRLTVL.

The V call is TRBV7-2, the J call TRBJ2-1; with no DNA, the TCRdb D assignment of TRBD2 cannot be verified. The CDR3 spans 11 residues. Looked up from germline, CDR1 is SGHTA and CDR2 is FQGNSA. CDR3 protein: CASSSGWLQFF.

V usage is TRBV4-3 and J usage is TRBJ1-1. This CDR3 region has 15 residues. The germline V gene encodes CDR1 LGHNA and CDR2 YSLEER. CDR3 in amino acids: CASSQEAYMNTEAFF.

The CDR3 sequence: CASSPWAERGPGELFF. V and J are TRBV5-1 and TRBJ2-2; TCRdb designates TRBD2, a call that cannot be tested without DNA. This CDR3 has 16 amino acids. The germline gives CDR1 SGHRS, CDR2 YFSETQ.

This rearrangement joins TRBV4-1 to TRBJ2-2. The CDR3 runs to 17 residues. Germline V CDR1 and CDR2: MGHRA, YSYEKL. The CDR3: CASSQDTGPENTGELFF.

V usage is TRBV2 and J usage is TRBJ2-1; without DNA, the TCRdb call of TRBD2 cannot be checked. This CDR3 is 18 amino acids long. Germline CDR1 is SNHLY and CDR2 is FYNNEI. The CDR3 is CASSTLTRLAGGGNEQFF.

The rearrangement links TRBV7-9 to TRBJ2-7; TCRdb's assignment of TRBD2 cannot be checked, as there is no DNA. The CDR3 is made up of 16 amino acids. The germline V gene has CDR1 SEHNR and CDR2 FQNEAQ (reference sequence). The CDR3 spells CASSSAPSGRPYEQYF.

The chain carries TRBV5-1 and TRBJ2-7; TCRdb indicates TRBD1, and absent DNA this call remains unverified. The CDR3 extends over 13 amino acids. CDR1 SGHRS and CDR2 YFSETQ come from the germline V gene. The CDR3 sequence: CASSQGWAYEQYF.

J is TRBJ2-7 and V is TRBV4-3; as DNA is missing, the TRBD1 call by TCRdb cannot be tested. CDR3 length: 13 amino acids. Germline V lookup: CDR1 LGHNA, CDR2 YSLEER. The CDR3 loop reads CASSQGQTYEQYF.

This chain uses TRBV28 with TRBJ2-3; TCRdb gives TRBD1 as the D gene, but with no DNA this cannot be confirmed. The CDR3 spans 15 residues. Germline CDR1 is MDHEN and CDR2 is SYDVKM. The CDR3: CASSLRGRVTDTQYF. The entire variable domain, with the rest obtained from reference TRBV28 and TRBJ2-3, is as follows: DVKVTQSSRYLVKRTGEKVFLECVQDMDHENMFWYRQDPGLGLRLIYFSYDVKMKEKGDIPEGYSVSREKKERFSLILESASTNQTSMYLCASSLRGRVTDTQYFGPGTRLTVL.

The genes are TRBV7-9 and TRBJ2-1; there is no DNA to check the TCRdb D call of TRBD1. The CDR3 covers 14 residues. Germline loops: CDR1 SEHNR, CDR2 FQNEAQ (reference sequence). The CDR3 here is CASSLGQGGNEQFF. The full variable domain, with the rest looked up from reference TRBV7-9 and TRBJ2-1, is DTGVSQNPRHKITKRGQNVTFRCDPISEHNRLYWYRQTLGQGPEFLTYFQNEAQLEKSRLLSDRFSAERPKGSFSTLEIQRTEQGDSAMYLCASSLGQGGNEQFFGPGTRLTVL.

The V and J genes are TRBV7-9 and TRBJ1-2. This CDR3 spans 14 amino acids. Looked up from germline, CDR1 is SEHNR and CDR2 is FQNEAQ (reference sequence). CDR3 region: CASSLLTTESSYTF. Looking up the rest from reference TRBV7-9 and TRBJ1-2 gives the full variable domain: DTGVSQNPRHKITKRGQNVTFRCDPISEHNRLYWYRQTLGQGPEFLTYFQNEAQLEKSRLLSDRFSAERPKGSFSTLEIQRTEQGDSAMYLCASSLLTTESSYTFGSGTRLTVV.

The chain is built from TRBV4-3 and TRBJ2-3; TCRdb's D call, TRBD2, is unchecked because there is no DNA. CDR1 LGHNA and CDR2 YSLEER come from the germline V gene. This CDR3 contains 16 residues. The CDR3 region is CASSQGAGLAADTQYF.

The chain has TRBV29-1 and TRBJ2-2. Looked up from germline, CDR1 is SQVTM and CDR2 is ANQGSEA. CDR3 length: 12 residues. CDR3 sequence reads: CSVVRSTGELFF.

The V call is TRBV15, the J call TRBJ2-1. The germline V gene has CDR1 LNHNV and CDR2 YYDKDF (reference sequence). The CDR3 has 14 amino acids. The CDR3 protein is CATRPTARRNEQFF.

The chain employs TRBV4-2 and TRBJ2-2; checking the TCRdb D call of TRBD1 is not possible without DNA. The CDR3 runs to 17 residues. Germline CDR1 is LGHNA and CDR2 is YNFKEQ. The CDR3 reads CASSQVVTDSNTGELFF.

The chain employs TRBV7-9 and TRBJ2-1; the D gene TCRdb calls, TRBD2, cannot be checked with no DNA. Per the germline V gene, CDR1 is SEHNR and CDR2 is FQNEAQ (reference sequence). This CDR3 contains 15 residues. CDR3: CASSYSALGGNEQFF.

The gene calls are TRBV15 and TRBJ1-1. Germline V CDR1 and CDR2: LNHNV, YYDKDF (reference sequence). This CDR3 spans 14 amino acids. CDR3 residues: CATSQRGPRHEAFF.

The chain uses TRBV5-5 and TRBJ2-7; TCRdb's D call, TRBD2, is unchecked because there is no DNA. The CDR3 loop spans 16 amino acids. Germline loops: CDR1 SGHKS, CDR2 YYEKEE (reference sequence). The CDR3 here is CASSLVDVGTQYEQYF. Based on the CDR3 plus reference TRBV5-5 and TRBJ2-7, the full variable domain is DAGVTQSPTHLIKTRGQQVTLRCSPISGHKSVSWYQQVLGQGPQFIFQYYEKEERGRGNFPDRFSARQFPNYSSELNVNALLLGDSALYLCASSLVDVGTQYEQYFGPGTRLTVT.

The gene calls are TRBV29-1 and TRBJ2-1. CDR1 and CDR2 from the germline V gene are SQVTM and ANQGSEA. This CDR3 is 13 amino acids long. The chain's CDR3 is CSVMDSSYNEQFF.